The clone carrying this T cell receptor beta chain occurred once. This sample stems from a study of blood T cell repertoires in COVID-19. The data were produced by immunoSEQ multiplex PCR, yet TCRdb's version contains in-frame clones alone and is incomplete. The data show about 260,000 clones, 87% seen once. The length of the CDR3 is 13 residues. Germline trimming cut 8 bases from V and 4 bases from J; bases unmatched to any gene: 7. The germline V gene encodes CDR1 LNHDA and CDR2 SQIVND (reference sequence). This clonotype was sampled from a woman aged 45 to 65 who had recovered from COVID-19. This sequence joins TRBV19 and TRBJ1-2; 7 bases map to TRBD1. Sequences were obtained from peripheral blood. CDR3 DNA sequence: TGTGCCAGTCGTCCAGGGGGAAGCTATGGCTACACCTTC. Its translation is CASRPGGSYGYTF.